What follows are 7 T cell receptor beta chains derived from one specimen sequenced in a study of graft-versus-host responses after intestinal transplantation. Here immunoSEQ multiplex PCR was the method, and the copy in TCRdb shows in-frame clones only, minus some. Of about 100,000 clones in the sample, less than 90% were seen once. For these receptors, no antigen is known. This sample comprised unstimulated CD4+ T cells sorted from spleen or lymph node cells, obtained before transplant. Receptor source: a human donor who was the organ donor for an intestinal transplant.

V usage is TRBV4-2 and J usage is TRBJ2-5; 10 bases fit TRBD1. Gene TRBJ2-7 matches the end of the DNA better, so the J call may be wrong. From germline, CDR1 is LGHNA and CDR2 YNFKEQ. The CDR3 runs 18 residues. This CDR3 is CASSQDLYRDRGSYEQYF. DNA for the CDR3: TGTGCCAGCAGCCAAGATTTATACCGGGACAGGGGCTCCTACGAGCAGTACTTC.

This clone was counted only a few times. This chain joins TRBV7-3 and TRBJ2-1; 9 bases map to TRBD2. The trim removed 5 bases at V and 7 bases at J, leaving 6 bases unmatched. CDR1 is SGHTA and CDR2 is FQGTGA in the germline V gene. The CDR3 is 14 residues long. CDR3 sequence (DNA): TGTGCCAGCAGCGTCGGCGGGGGGGCGAATGAGCAGTTCTTC. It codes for CASSVGGGANEQFF.

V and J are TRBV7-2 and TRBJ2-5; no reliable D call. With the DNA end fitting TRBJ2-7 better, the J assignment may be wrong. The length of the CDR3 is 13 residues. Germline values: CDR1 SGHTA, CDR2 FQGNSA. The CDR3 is CASSPTGRGEQYF. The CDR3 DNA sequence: TGTGCCAGCAGCCCGACTGGTCGCGGCGAGCAGTACTTC.

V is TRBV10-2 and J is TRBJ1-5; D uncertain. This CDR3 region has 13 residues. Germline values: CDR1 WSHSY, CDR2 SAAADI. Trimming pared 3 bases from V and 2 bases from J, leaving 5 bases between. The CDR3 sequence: CASSDWGNQPQHF. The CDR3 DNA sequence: TGCGCCAGCAGTGACTGGGGCAATCAGCCCCAGCATTTT.

As DNA, the CDR3 is TGTGCCAGTAGTATGGGGACATTGAGCTCCTATAATTCACCCCTCCACTTT. This codes for CASSMGTLSSYNSPLHF. The chain combines TRBV19 with TRBJ1-6; TRBD1 is a possible D gene (6 bases). The CDR3 contains 17 residues. V was cut by 3 bases and J by 0 bases, with 12 bases left in between. The germline V gene has CDR1 LNHDA and CDR2 SQIVND (reference sequence).

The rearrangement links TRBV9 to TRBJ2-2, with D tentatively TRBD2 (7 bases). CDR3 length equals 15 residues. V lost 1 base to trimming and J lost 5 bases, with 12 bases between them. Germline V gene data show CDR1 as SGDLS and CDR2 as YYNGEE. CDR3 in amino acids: CASSVWGGNTGELFF. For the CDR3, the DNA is TGTGCCAGCAGCGTATGGGGGGGCAATACCGGGGAGCTGTTTTTT.

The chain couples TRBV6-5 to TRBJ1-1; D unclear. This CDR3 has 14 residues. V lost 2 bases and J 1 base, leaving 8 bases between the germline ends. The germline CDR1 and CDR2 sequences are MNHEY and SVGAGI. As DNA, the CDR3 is TGTGCCAGCAGTTACCAGGTCGGGAACACTGAAGCTTTCTTT. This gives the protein CASSYQVGNTEAFF.